This TCR beta chain emerged from a study of cytomegalovirus exposure and HLA in healthy donors. As to this clone: Antigen unknown.

CDR3 length equals 11 residues. Deletions cut 6 bases from V and 7 bases from J, with 9 bases between. Per the germline V gene, CDR1 is LNHDA and CDR2 is SQIVND (reference sequence). Study findings and constraints: In a later analysis, HLA-C alleles had the fewest associated TCRs, DRB1 alleles the most.

The PCR made use of 60 Vbeta and 13 Jbeta primers. The repertoire was sequenced with immunoSEQ multiplex PCR; TCRdb's copy has only in-frame clones and lacks some. The repertoire consists of about 210,000 clones, with approximately 80% occurring once and the leading ten covering 2.9%. The sequence came from a young man in good health and CMV-seronegative. The V gene is TRBV19, the J gene TRBJ1-1; a weak D match, TRBD1 (6 bases). Source material: PBMCs. CDR3 region: CASSGQSEAFF. For the CDR3, the DNA is TGTGCCAGTAGCGGACAGAGTGAAGCTTTCTTT.